This T cell receptor (beta chain) was sequenced in a study of control samples from healthy donors and cancer patients. Some clones are missing from TCRdb's copy, which holds only in-frame ones; the method was immunoSEQ multiplex PCR. The profile shows around 110,000 clones, 70% to 90% of them singletons. Deletions cut 7 bases from V and 2 bases from J, with 7 bases between. Looked up from germline, CDR1 is SGDLS and CDR2 is YYNGEE. The CDR3 is 12 amino acids. The chain is built from TRBV9 and TRBJ2-1; D is possibly TRBD1 or TRBD2 (5 bases each). Sequencing was done on a sample of blood. This sequence was found in a woman aged 70-85 years in good health. CDR3 protein: CASGGAYNEQFF. CDR3 nucleotide sequence: TGTGCCAGCGGGGGTGCCTACAATGAGCAGTTCTTC. Variable domain in full (rest from reference TRBV9 and TRBJ2-1): DSGVTQTPKHLITATGQRVTLRCSPRSGDLSVYWYQQSLDQGLQFLIQYYNGEERAKGNILERFSAQQFPDLHSELNLSSLELGDSALYFCASGGAYNEQFFGPGTRLTVL.